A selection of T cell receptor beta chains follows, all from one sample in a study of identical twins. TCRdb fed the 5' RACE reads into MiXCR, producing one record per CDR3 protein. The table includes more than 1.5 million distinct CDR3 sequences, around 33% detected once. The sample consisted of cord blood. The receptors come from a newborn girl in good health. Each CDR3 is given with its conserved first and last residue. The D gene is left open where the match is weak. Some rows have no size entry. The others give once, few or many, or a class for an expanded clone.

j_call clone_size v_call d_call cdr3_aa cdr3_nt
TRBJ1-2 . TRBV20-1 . CSASGRDRYGYTF TGCAGTGCTAGTGGGCGGGACCGCTATGGCTACACCTTC
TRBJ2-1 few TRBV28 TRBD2 CASSLVREVDNEQFF TGTGCCAGCAGTTTGGTACGGGAGGTAGACAATGAGCAGTTCTTC
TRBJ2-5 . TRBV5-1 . CASSLNVGQETQYF TGCGCCAGCAGCCTAAACGTGGGACAAGAGACCCAGTACTTC
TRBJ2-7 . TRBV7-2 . CASSLGDNPVFYEQYF TGTGCCAGCAGCTTAGGAGACAACCCCGTTTTTTACGAGCAGTACTTC
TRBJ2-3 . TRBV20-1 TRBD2 CSASRLAMTDSQYF TGCAGTGCATCCCGACTAGCGATGACAGATTCGCAGTATTTT
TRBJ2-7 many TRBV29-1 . CSVETLASYEQYF TGCAGCGTCGAGACTCTAGCTAGCTACGAGCAGTACTTC
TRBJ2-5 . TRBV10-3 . CAISEWAETQYF TGTGCCATCAGTGAGTGGGCAGAGACCCAGTACTTC
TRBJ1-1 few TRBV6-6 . CASSYSGGVNTEAFF TGTGCCAGCAGTTATTCCGGGGGCGTGAACACTGAAGCTTTCTTT
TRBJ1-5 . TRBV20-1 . CSARDVEGTGNQPQHF TGCAGTGCTAGAGATGTGGAAGGGACTGGCAATCAGCCCCAGCATTTT
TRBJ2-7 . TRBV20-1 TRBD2 CSANPTSGAYEQYF TGCAGTGCTAATCCGACTAGCGGTGCCTACGAGCAGTACTTC
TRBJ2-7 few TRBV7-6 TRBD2 CASGGLAEWDEQYF TGTGCCAGCGGGGGACTAGCGGAGTGGGACGAGCAGTACTTC
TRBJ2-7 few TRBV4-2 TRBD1 CASGGDRGTYEQYF TGTGCCAGCGGCGGGGACAGGGGTACCTACGAGCAGTACTTC
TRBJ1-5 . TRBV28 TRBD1 CASSKPPGQGGDQPQHF TGTGCCAGCAGTAAACCCCCGGGACAGGGAGGCGATCAGCCCCAGCATTTT
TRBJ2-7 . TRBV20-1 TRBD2 CSAKLAGALIYEQYF TGCAGTGCTAAACTAGCGGGAGCGTTGATTTACGAGCAGTACTTC
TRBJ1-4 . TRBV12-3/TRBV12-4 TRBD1 CASRFTGTDEKLFF TGTGCCAGCAGATTTACCGGGACAGATGAAAAACTGTTTTTT
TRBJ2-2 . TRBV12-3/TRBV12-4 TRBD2 CASSLVGPWTSGSVGELFF TGTGCCAGCAGTCTTGTAGGCCCCTGGACTAGCGGGAGTGTGGGGGAGCTGTTTTTT
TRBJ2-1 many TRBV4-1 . CASSQSPSSYNEQFF TGCGCCAGCAGCCAATCCCCGAGCTCCTACAATGAGCAGTTCTTC
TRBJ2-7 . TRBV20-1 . CSARDEGFGSFLGAYEQYF TGCAGTGCTAGAGATGAGGGGTTTGGAAGCTTCCTAGGAGCCTACGAGCAGTACTTC
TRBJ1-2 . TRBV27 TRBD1 CASSDGQGSGYTF TGTGCCAGCAGTGACGGACAGGGGTCTGGCTACACCTTC
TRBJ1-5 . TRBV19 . CASSINRRNQPQHF TGTGCCAGTAGTATTAACCGGCGCAATCAGCCCCAGCATTTT
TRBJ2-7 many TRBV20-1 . CSARDGGGSSYEQYF TGCAGTGCTAGAGATGGTGGGGGGAGCTCCTACGAGCAGTACTTC
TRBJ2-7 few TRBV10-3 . CAISENAGSLLSSYNEQYF TGTGCCATCAGTGAGAATGCGGGTAGCCTACTGAGCTCCTACAATGAGCAGTACTTC
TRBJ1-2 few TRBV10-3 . CAIKDGTNYGYTF TGTGCCATCAAAGACGGAACCAACTATGGCTACACCTTC
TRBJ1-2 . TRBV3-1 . CASSQVSRQAHYGYTF TGTGCCAGCAGCCAAGTAAGTCGGCAGGCGCACTATGGCTACACCTTC
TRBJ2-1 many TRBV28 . CASSFLFGGGGDNEQFF TGTGCCAGCAGTTTCCTTTTCGGCGGAGGGGGAGACAATGAGCAGTTCTTC
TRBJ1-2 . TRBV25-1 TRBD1 CASSNSWTGGPGYTF TGTGCCAGCAGTAACTCTTGGACAGGAGGTCCCGGCTACACCTTC
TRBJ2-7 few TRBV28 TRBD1 CASSLSQGVSYEQYF TGTGCCAGCAGTTTATCACAGGGGGTTTCCTACGAGCAGTACTTC
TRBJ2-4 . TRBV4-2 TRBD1 CASSLDRVTAKNIQYF TGTGCCAGCAGCCTCGACAGGGTGACGGCCAAAAACATTCAGTACTTC
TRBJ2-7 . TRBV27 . CASSGKRPGHLYEQYF TGTGCCAGCAGTGGTAAGCGCCCGGGACACCTCTACGAGCAGTACTTC
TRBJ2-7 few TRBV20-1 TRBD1 CSADREGYEQYF TGCAGCGCGGACAGGGAAGGTTACGAGCAGTACTTC
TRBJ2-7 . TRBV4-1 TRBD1 CASSSPGQGIGQYF TGCGCCAGCAGCTCACCGGGACAGGGGATCGGGCAGTACTTC
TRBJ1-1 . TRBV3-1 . CASSQLTNTEAFF TGTGCCAGCAGCCAATTGACGAACACTGAAGCTTTCTTT
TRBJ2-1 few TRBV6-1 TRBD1 CASGRRDSSYNEQFF TGTGCCAGCGGTCGCCGGGACAGTTCCTACAATGAGCAGTTCTTC
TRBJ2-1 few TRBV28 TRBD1 CASSQTAGGEQFF TGTGCCAGCAGTCAGACCGCAGGGGGCGAGCAGTTCTTC
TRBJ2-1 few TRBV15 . CATSRDGTGTYNEQFF TGTGCCACCAGCAGAGATGGTACAGGGACATACAATGAGCAGTTCTTC